Sequencing of this T cell receptor beta chain was carried out in a study of tumor-infiltrating lymphocytes in primary liver carcinoma. About the research overall: T1-T3 N0M0 was the stage of the tumors, which were roughly 4 to 10 cm across. Samples gave roughly 3.65 to 8 million productive TCRbeta reads, similar across tissue types.

Using a constant-region primer together with ProtoScript II reverse transcriptase, TCR beta cDNA was made from about 500 ng of total RNA. Three nested multiplex PCR rounds of slightly modified ARM-PCR generated TCR beta libraries. The first two PCR rounds used TRBV1-TRBV30 forward primers with a C-beta reverse primer, about 10 cycles each. TCRdb passed the multiplex PCR reads through MiXCR, listing each CDR3 protein once. The table lists roughly 30,000 distinct CDR3 sequences, around 71% of them singletons. Starting material for RNA and DNA co-extraction consisted of roughly 19-30 mg of unsorted bulk tissue. Surgical resection treated primary liver carcinoma in the patients. All of the tumor samples contained over 75% viable tumor cells. V was shortened by 0 bases and J by 13 bases, with 21 bases between the two germline ends. There are 16 residues in the CDR3. Germline V lookup: CDR1 ENHRY, CDR2 SYGVKD.

The chain carries TRBV10-3 and TRBJ2-2; no firm D call. This sequence originates from a woman in her 30s with primary liver carcinoma and hepatitis B virus infection. The sequenced material came from liver tumor tissue from sampling region 3. Indicated subset: tumor region T3, left-lateral pole. The CDR3, as DNA: TGTGCCATCAGTGAGTCCCACAATTTGAACACCAGGTGGCTGTTTTTT. As protein: CAISESHNLNTRWLFF.